The clone carrying this TCR beta chain was recorded only once. These data originate in a study of Ad26.COV2.S vaccination and SARS-CoV-2 variants. Overall study: Dosing was one shot or two shots 56 days apart.

TCRdb keeps only in-frame clones here, not all; method: immunoSEQ multiplex PCR. The table includes around 370,000 clones, 70% to 90% detected once. Treatment specified: some 19 received Ad26.COV2.S at low or high dose, single or two shots; about 5 received placebo; per-sample allocation not given. Each sample was drawn 63 days after the first injection (of vaccine or placebo). Germline CDR1 and CDR2: SGHTA and FQGNSA. V was shortened by 5 bases and J by 10 bases, with 12 bases between the two germline ends. CDR3 length equals 12 residues. Sequenced here: peripheral blood, sampled in a trial of Ad26.COV2.S vaccine versus placebo. The chain employs TRBV7-2 and TRBJ2-1; no reliable D call. The sequence was collected from a person between 18 and 65 years old who received the Ad26.COV2.S COVID-19 vaccine or a placebo. The CDR3: CASSPAKGEQFF. The DNA of the CDR3 is TGTGCCAGCAGCCCCGCCAAAGGCGAGCAGTTCTTC.